This TCR beta chain was recorded in a study of T cell repertoires in cytomegalovirus infection. Trimming removed 3 bases from V and 4 bases from J, with 16 bases in between. The CDR3 is 15 residues long. CDR1 and CDR2 (germline): SGDLS, YYNGEE. TCRdb reprocessed the reads with MiXCR, giving one entry per CDR3 protein. This sample yields nearly 700,000 distinct CDR3 sequences, of which around 31% are seen a single time; roughly 18% belongs to the top ten. Worth noting for this clonotype: Its antigen is currently unknown.

The input for sequencing was cultured PBMCs, taken from culture after CMV antigen stimulation. The gene calls are TRBV9 and TRBJ1-2; no definite D call. The TCR sequence derives from a human donor in good health (CMV status not recorded). Some clones in this sample may be carry-over from other donors' samples. CDR3 in amino acids: CASSGGPQRTYGYTF. For the CDR3, the DNA is TGTGCCAGCAGCGGTGGTCCCCAGAGGACCTATGGCTACACCTTC. Supplemented by reference TRBV9 and TRBJ1-2, the full variable domain reads DSGVTQTPKHLITATGQRVTLRCSPRSGDLSVYWYQQSLDQGLQFLIQYYNGEERAKGNILERFSAQQFPDLHSELNLSSLELGDSALYFCASSGGPQRTYGYTFGSGTRLTVV.